This TCR beta chain was recovered during a study of T cells expressing NK-cell markers. Study-level background: HCMV seropositivity characterized most of the eight sequenced donors, and seronegativity one.

Of note for this clonotype: Its antigen remains unknown.

TCRdb processed the 5' RACE reads again and assigns one entry to each CDR3 protein, with no DNA. The sample shows 440,000 or so distinct CDR3 sequences, and 7.3% sits with its ten largest clones. This CDR3 region has 13 residues. Germline values: CDR1 LGHDT, CDR2 YNNKEL (reference sequence). Study observations and caveats: CD8+ T cells in over 5 donors included dominant NKG2C+ clonotypes at about 1.0-7.0%. The study did not resolve the HCMV specificity of expanded NKG2C+ T cell clones. A handful of donors likewise had their CD3+CD56-NKG2C+ fraction led by these clonotypes.

This clonotype originated in a woman between 18 and 70 years old in good health. V is TRBV3-1 and J is TRBJ1-5. The source material was blood T cells: a sorted CD56 or NKG2C T cell subset, CD4+ or CD8+ T cells, or bulk PBMC T cells (not recorded which). The CDR3 loop reads CASSRWINQPQHF.